This T cell receptor beta chain was found in a study of patients and donors after allogeneic stem cell transplantation. TCRdb re-called the RT-PCR reads with MiXCR, one entry per CDR3 protein. The table lists 150,000 to 200,000 distinct CDR3 sequences, 41% of them singletons, with 33% in the top ten. The CDR3 spans 15 residues. The J segment lost 2 bases and the V segment lost 6 bases, leaving 9 bases of the junction unmatched. The V gene's germline CDR1 is SQVTM and CDR2 ANQGSEA. This receptor was obtained from a human donor who was either an allogeneic HSCT recipient or a stem cell or donor lymphocyte infusion donor (not recorded which). It is not recorded whose cells these are; they may come from a transplant donor. Sequencing was done on a sample of blood, either unsorted or a sorted T cell fraction (not recorded which). The chain joins TRBV29-1 to TRBJ2-5, with 10 nucleotides matching TRBD2. CDR3 bases: TGCAGCGTGGGGACTAGCGAACTCTTTCAAGAGACCCAGTACTTC. Translation gives CSVGTSELFQETQYF.